This entry is about one T cell receptor (beta chain). This clone was seen a single time. This clone's antigen is unknown. Within one base of it there is no much larger clone, and no base qualities were kept. The immunoSEQ Assay, a bias-controlled multiplex PCR, was used to amplify TCRbeta CDR3 regions from genomic DNA. The authors processed their data as follows. Within the assay, amplification of reference gene primers was used to estimate how many nucleated cells each sample contained. To quantify the absolute abundance of each unique TCRbeta CDR3 rearrangement, sequence reads were collapsed and filtered. For each sample, productive Simpson clonality was calculated as the square root of Simpson's diversity index over productive rearrangements. The table comes from immuneACCESS by way of TCRdb, which keeps in-frame sequences with V and J called. Part of the clones is missing from these tables; in studies checked, under half for an unresolved V gene and the rest for unknown reasons. The DNA gave D and trimming, while V, J and clone size come from that table. In this sample the table shows around 67,000 clones, about 70% of which occur a single time. Approximately 34% of the sample is taken by the ten largest.

Relative to germline, V is 1 base shorter and J is 5 bases shorter, with 8 bases between their ends. The germline V gene (reference sequence) supplies CDR1 SEHNR and CDR2 FQNEAQ. From the cysteine through the phenylalanine, the CDR3 covers 13 amino acids. Solely the CDR3 DNA is kept, with 39 bases framed from the first base. This entry comes from a study of blood T cell repertoires in COVID-19 (dated by TCRdb to the early 2020s). Regarding the complete study: The collaborator samples originated in the United States, Italy and Spain and spanned the acute and convalescent phases of COVID-19. Samples were obtained from the ongoing ImmuneRACE study (first 160 participants) and from 1,254 subjects provided by 6 global collaborators. The sample metadata nearly always contained a de-identified subject ID, COVID-19 status, age in years and sex. The dataset comprised deeply sampled blood TCRbeta repertoires from subjects exposed to, actively infected with, or recovered from COVID-19. HLA class I and class II types, where available, came from metadata supplied by the sample provider rather than from assay-based typing. The repertoires were released in a freely available public database meant as a resource for research on the immune response to SARS-CoV-2. The prospective study material was composed of cDNA or gDNA derived from T cells, B-cell-depleted T cells, or PBMCs.

Beyond this particular receptor, the publication reports: How much clinical and demographic metadata was included differed by source and by participant, and the metadata was provided uncurated.

Each collaborating institution followed its own protocols to collect whole blood in K2EDTA tubes. For TCRbeta analysis, collaborator samples were shipped as frozen whole blood, as isolated PBMCs, or as DNA extracted from either sample type. The chain was built from TRBV7-9 and TRBJ1-1; the D gene assignment is ambiguous. This sequence was found in a woman aged 70-85 years with acute or convalescent COVID-19. The sequencing sample was made of peripheral blood. The DNA sequence follows: TGTGCCAGCAGCTTAGACCTGGAGACTGAAGCTTTCTTT. Translated, this gives CASSLDLETEAFF.